Listed here are 21 T cell receptor beta chains from one sample, sequenced in a study of T cells after yellow fever vaccination (dated by TCRdb to 2018 to 2020). In light of the paper, this sample's treatment or condition label describes: live attenuated yellow fever vaccine strain. Libraries were prepared through 5' RACE. TCRdb records Illumina HiSeq 2500 as the sequencer. TCRdb trimmed public reads at Q25 via fastp, called clones via MiXCR and kept in-frame beta chains. Entries are consolidated by CDR3 protein sequence, retaining the most common genes and DNA. The sample includes around 88,000 distinct CDR3 sequences, with roughly 13% observed a single time. 20% to 25% of the sample rests with the top ten. The sequencing here drew on CD8+ T cells not binding an NS4B(214-222) dextramer, sorted from PBMCs, taken roughly 20 days after the first yellow fever vaccination. The cell subset or site label corresponds to: NS4B epitope dextramer-negative CD8 T cells. All receptors derive from a young man who received the YFV17D yellow fever vaccine.

This clonotype was counted once. The chain couples TRBV6-5 to TRBJ2-7; D may be TRBD1 (6 bases). The V end was cut by 6 bases, the J end by 1 base, with 7 bases between. This CDR3 contains 12 residues. Germline CDR1 reads MNHEY; CDR2 reads SVGAGI. The CDR3 spells CASRQGSYEQYF. The CDR3 DNA reads TGTGCCAGCAGACAGGGTTCCTACGAGCAGTACTTC.

In this sample, this clonotype turned up many times. CDR3 region: CASSLLAGDTDTQYF. DNA for the CDR3: TGTGCCAGCAGTTTACTAGCGGGTGACACAGATACGCAGTATTTT. The chain links TRBV12-3 or TRBV12-4 to TRBJ2-3, with 8 bases matching TRBD2. V dropped 2 bases and J dropped 2; count of bases not matched to a gene: 3. The CDR3 totals 15 residues.

Points on this clonotype: With a much larger clone just one base away, this may be a read error. The chain recombines TRBV6-5 with TRBJ2-2, with unresolved D. There are 12 residues in the CDR3. Germline CDR1 is MNHEY and CDR2 is SVGAGI. V lost 0 bases and J lost 6, with 2 bases in between. This CDR3 is CASSYSAGELFF. In DNA, the CDR3 is TGTGCCAGCAGTTACTCGGCCGGGGAGCTGTTTTTT.

This clonotype was picked up one time. The V call is TRBV28, the J call TRBJ1-6, with D possibly matching TRBD1 (6 bases). The CDR3 loop spans 14 amino acids. Trimming cost V 7 bases and J 7 bases, with 14 bases left between them. Per the germline V gene, CDR1 is MDHEN and CDR2 is SYDVKM. CDR3 nucleotide sequence: TGTGCCAGCATTACACAGGGTTTGAATTCACCCCTCCACTTT. It encodes CASITQGLNSPLHF.

The gene calls are TRBV6-1 and TRBJ2-2; D gene ambiguous. This CDR3 spans 13 amino acids. The ends were cut back, 6 bases at V and 10 bases at J, with 15 bases in the middle. Germline V lookup: CDR1 MNHNS, CDR2 SASEGT. DNA of the CDR3: TGTGCCAGCAGACTCCTCATCTCGGTGGAGCTGTTTTTT. It yields the protein CASRLLISVELFF.

This rearrangement joins TRBV12-3 or TRBV12-4 to TRBJ2-1; D call uncertain. The V end was cut by 5 bases, the J end by 6 bases, with 8 bases between. The CDR3 is 12 amino acids. The CDR3 is CASSADGNEQFF. The CDR3 DNA sequence: TGTGCCAGCAGTGCTGATGGCAATGAGCAGTTCTTC.

This clonotype was seen a few times. V gene TRBV7-9 combines with J gene TRBJ2-5; weak D call: TRBD2 (6 bases). V was trimmed by 5 bases and J by 0 bases, leaving 13 bases between them. Germline V CDR1 and CDR2: SEHNR, FQNEAQ (reference sequence). The CDR3 runs to 15 residues. The CDR3 sequence: CASSDVGGYQETQYF. The CDR3 DNA reads TGTGCCAGCAGCGACGTTGGGGGGTACCAAGAGACCCAGTACTTC.

V gene TRBV5-1 combines with J gene TRBJ2-2, with TRBD1 matching over 10 bases. Germline CDR1 and CDR2: SGHRS and YFSETQ. CDR3 size: 15 residues. V shed 2 bases, J shed 4 bases, and the junction held 2 bases outside the gene matches. The CDR3 DNA is TGCGCCAGCAGCTTCAGGACAGGGGGCACCGGGGAGCTGTTTTTT. Translation gives CASSFRTGGTGELFF.

This clonotype is medium-sized. The gene calls are TRBV20-1 and TRBJ2-2, with D uncertain. Germline CDR1 and CDR2: DFQATT and SNEGSKA (reference sequence). This CDR3 is 14 amino acids long. V lost 2 bases, J lost 5 bases, and 12 bases lay in between. Written as DNA, the CDR3 is TGCAGTGCTAGAACTACGCTAGGGACCGGGGAGCTGTTTTTT. Protein product: CSARTTLGTGELFF.

This chain joins TRBV4-3 and TRBJ2-5; perhaps TRBD2 as D (6 bases). This CDR3 contains 16 residues. Germline V CDR1 and CDR2: LGHNA, YSLEER. V was trimmed by 2 bases and J by 2 bases, leaving 15 bases between them. CDR3 in DNA: TGCGCCAGCAGCCAAAGGGGAGGCCTTTATCAAGAGACCCAGTACTTC. This encodes CASSQRGGLYQETQYF.

This clonotype was counted only a few times. The chain combines TRBV7-6 with TRBJ2-7; D not resolved. Trimming shortened V by 0 bases and J by 3 bases, and 9 bases separated the two germline ends. The CDR3 runs to 14 residues. Per the germline V gene, CDR1 is SGHVS and CDR2 is FNYEAQ. Here the CDR3 DNA reads TGTGCCAGCAGCTTAGCGGTCGAGGACTACGAGCAGTACTTC. It specifies CASSLAVEDYEQYF. Complete variable domain (other parts from reference TRBV7-6 and TRBJ2-7): GAGVSQSPRYKVTKRGQDVALRCDPISGHVSLYWYRQALGQGPEFLTYFNYEAQQDKSGLPNDRFSAERPEGSISTLTIQRTEQRDSAMYRCASSLAVEDYEQYFGPGTRLTVT.

The chain's CDR3 is CASSFEVGGGSTDTQYF. The CDR3 DNA follows: TGTGCCAGCAGTTTTGAGGTGGGGGGCGGAAGCACAGATACGCAGTATTTT. V gene TRBV12-3 or TRBV12-4 combines with J gene TRBJ2-3; D tentatively fits TRBD1 or TRBD2 (6 bases each). With 3 bases removed from V and 0 bases from J, the gap between germline ends came to 16 bases. This CDR3 has 17 amino acids.

This clonotype has a handful of counts. The V and J genes are TRBV6-5 and TRBJ2-7; unclear D gene. The germline V gene encodes CDR1 MNHEY and CDR2 SVGAGI. Trimming stripped 0 bases from V and 3 bases from J, with 6 bases between. CDR3 length equals 13 residues. DNA for the CDR3: TGTGCCAGCAGTTACTCTCCTAACTACGAGCAGTACTTC. This translates into CASSYSPNYEQYF.

This clonotype came up once. DNA of the CDR3: TGTGCCAGCAGCTTCAAGGGGTTAGGCAATCAGCCCCAGCATTTT. It specifies CASSFKGLGNQPQHF. The V call is TRBV7-3, the J call TRBJ1-5, with D possibly TRBD1 on 5 matching bases. The CDR3 contains 15 residues. Germline values: CDR1 SGHTA, CDR2 FQGTGA. Trimming took off 3 bases at V and 2 bases at J, with 11 bases between the two ends.

The chain recombines TRBV3-1 with TRBJ2-5; possible D gene TRBD2, 6 bases. The germline V gene encodes CDR1 LGHDT and CDR2 YNNKEL (reference sequence). The CDR3 has 14 residues. V shed 0 bases and J shed 3 bases, with 8 bases lying between them. The CDR3 DNA is TGTGCCAGCAGCCAAGAATGGGGGGAAGAGACCCAGTACTTC. This encodes CASSQEWGEETQYF.

The chain combines TRBV24-1 with TRBJ2-7; 7 bases fit TRBD1. From germline, CDR1 is KGHDR and CDR2 SFDVKD. This CDR3 contains 14 residues. J lost 3 bases, V lost 11 bases, and 12 bases had no gene match. The chain's CDR3 is CARARTGDNYEQYF. The DNA of the CDR3 is TGTGCCAGAGCACGGACAGGCGACAACTACGAGCAGTACTTC.

This clonotype occurred a few times. The chain employs TRBV4-2 and TRBJ1-6; D is ambiguous. This CDR3 is built from 13 residues. Germline CDR1 is LGHNA and CDR2 is YNFKEQ. Trimming removed 4 bases at V and 12 bases at J, with 13 bases between. Written as DNA, the CDR3 is TGTGCCAGCAGCCCAATTACCAGGTTACCCCTCCACTTT. Amino acids: CASSPITRLPLHF.

The J gene is TRBJ2-7, the V gene TRBV4-1; D uncertain. The V end was cut by 5 bases, the J end by 1 base, with 9 bases between. CDR3 length equals 13 residues. Germline loops: CDR1 MGHRA, CDR2 YSYEKL. The CDR3 DNA reads TGCGCCAGCAGCATCCCAGGATCCTACGAGCAGTACTTC. Translating gives CASSIPGSYEQYF.

The rearrangement uses TRBV6-6 and TRBJ2-3, with D hard to call. The CDR3 has 12 residues. Trimming pared 8 bases from V and 2 bases from J, leaving 8 bases between. The germline gives CDR1 MNHNY, CDR2 SVGAGI (reference sequence). DNA for the CDR3: TGTGCCAGCCTGGGGTCCACAGATACGCAGTATTTT. It is translated as CASLGSTDTQYF.

The chain links TRBV6-1 to TRBJ2-2, with D possibly being TRBD1 or TRBD2 (5 bases each). The CDR3 consists of 16 residues. Looked up from germline, CDR1 is MNHNS and CDR2 is SASEGT. The V and J ends lost 6 bases and 3 bases respectively, with 17 bases between them. CDR3 coding DNA: TGTGCCAGCAGACCACGAAGGGGACCGTACACCGGGGAGCTGTTTTTT. Its protein is CASRPRRGPYTGELFF.

The chain is built from TRBV12-3 or TRBV12-4 and TRBJ1-2; no definite D call. V was clipped by 3 bases and J by 4 bases, with 6 bases between them. The CDR3 has 12 amino acids. CDR3 in amino acids: CASSFPAYGYTF. DNA of the CDR3: TGTGCCAGCAGTTTCCCCGCCTATGGCTACACCTTC.